This TCR beta chain is from a study of blood T cell repertoires in COVID-19. At the level of the study: Donors in the United States, Italy and Spain gave samples during acute or convalescent COVID-19. T cells, B-cell-depleted T cells, or PBMCs provided the cDNA or gDNA that served as material.

Germline-derived CDR1 and CDR2 are SGDLS and YYNGEE. Trimming cost V 3 bases and J 3 bases, with 8 bases left between them. The CDR3 loop spans 13 amino acids. In the original workflow: Estimates of nucleated cell counts were drawn from the amplification of reference gene primers. Clones were sequenced by immunoSEQ multiplex PCR, and TCRdb holds only the in-frame ones, with some missing. The D gene and trimming were derived from the DNA, and the V and J assignments and clone size from that table. The sample holds 13,000 to 15,000 clones, roughly nine tenths seen once. Specimen: peripheral blood. The origin of this receptor is a human donor in a cohort sampled during active COVID-19. The V call is TRBV9, the J call TRBJ2-3; D gene unclear. The CDR3 protein is CASSGRTTDTQYF. The CDR3 DNA reads as TGTGCCAGCAGCGGGAGAACGACAGATACGCAGTATTTT.